The 20 T cell receptor beta chains below were found in one sample sequenced in a study of CD8 T cells in ankylosing spondylitis. Study-wide results and caveats: For ankylosing spondylitis blood, a TCR beta motif of eight or nine highly homologous variants appeared characteristic.

These receptors' antigens are unknown. TCRdb itself ran the 5' RACE reads through MiXCR, one entry per CDR3 protein. This sample has about 440,000 distinct CDR3 sequences, with about 15% found just once. The sequenced sample was blood, either unsorted or a sorted T cell fraction (not recorded which). These TCRs come from a male donor with ankylosing spondylitis.

There are a few counts of this clonotype. This sequence joins TRBV29-1 and TRBJ2-3; weak D call: TRBD2 (5 bases). The germline V gene encodes CDR1 SQVTM and CDR2 ANQGSEA. Trimming stripped 6 bases from V and 4 bases from J, with 26 bases between. The CDR3 loop spans 17 amino acids. CDR3 DNA sequence: TGCAGCGTGATCTGGGTATACGGGTCCAGCGGCCCAGATACGCAGTATTTT. Amino acids: CSVIWVYGSSGPDTQYF.

Ten or more counts support this clonotype. The J gene is TRBJ2-3, the V gene TRBV5-1; 8 bases line up with TRBD2. With 4 bases clipped from V and 0 bases from J, the junction kept 7 bases outside the gene matches. The CDR3 has 16 residues. Germline-derived CDR1 and CDR2 are SGHRS and YFSETQ. For the CDR3, the DNA is TGCGCCAGCAGCCCACGAACGGGGGGGAGCACAGATACGCAGTATTTT. It specifies CASSPRTGGSTDTQYF.

The gene calls are TRBV25-1 and TRBJ1-1, with TRBD1 matching 7 bases. Germline V gives CDR1 MGHDK, CDR2 SYGVNS. CDR3 size: 15 residues. V trimming: 1 base; J trimming: 0 bases; junction bases outside the gene matches: 2. This CDR3 is CASSEWDSMNTEAFF. DNA of the CDR3: TGTGCCAGCAGTGAATGGGACAGCATGAACACTGAAGCTTTCTTT.

There are a few counts of this clonotype. The J gene is TRBJ1-5, the V gene TRBV27; D ambiguous. Germline V gene lookup returns CDR1 MNHEY and CDR2 SMNVEV (reference sequence). CDR3 length: 15 residues. V lost 2 bases to trimming and J lost 0 bases, with 8 bases between them. The CDR3 region is CASSLVGYSNQPQHF. The CDR3 DNA sequence: TGTGCCAGCAGTTTAGTCGGGTATAGCAATCAGCCCCAGCATTTT.

J is TRBJ1-1 and V is TRBV5-1; D not certain. Germline CDR1 is SGHRS and CDR2 is YFSETQ. Between the trimmed V and J ends, which lost 1 base and 1 base, there was a span of 8 bases. This CDR3 comprises 14 residues. The CDR3 loop is CASSLHGRNTEAFF. In DNA, the CDR3 is TGCGCCAGCAGCTTGCATGGTAGGAACACTGAAGCTTTCTTT. The whole variable domain, filled in from reference TRBV5-1 and TRBJ1-1, reads KAGVTQTPRYLIKTRGQQVTLSCSPISGHRSVSWYQQTPGQGLQFLFEYFSETQRNKGNFPGRFSGRQFSNSRSEMNVSTLELGDSALYLCASSLHGRNTEAFFGQGTRLTVV.

This clonotype was detected a few times. The V and J genes are TRBV2 and TRBJ1-2; D not resolved. Germline V gives CDR1 SNHLY, CDR2 FYNNEI. The CDR3 has 14 amino acids. Deletions cut 3 bases from V and 5 bases from J, with 13 bases between. CDR3 DNA: TGTGCCAGCAGTGACGTTGAGGCTCGATATGGCTACACCTTC. Protein: CASSDVEARYGYTF.

There are a few counts of this clonotype. The CDR3 coding sequence is TGCAGTGCTAGTGGGACAGGGCGTTTTAACACTGAAGCTTTCTTT. Translated, it gives CSASGTGRFNTEAFF. The V call is TRBV20-1, the J call TRBJ1-1; 9 bases line up with TRBD1. J gave up 2 bases and V 3 bases, and 7 bases lay outside the gene matches. The CDR3 covers 15 residues. In germline, CDR1 is DFQATT, CDR2 SNEGSKA (reference sequence).

As regards this clonotype: The CDR3 does not close with the conserved phenylalanine or tryptophan, likely indicating a read error. The chain employs TRBV14 and TRBJ2-1; tentative D call: TRBD2 (6 bases). Germline CDR1 reads SGHDN; CDR2 reads FVKESK. V gave up 4 bases and J gave up 2 bases, with 12 bases separating them. This CDR3 has 15 residues. Here the CDR3 DNA reads TGTGCCAGCAGCCGGCGACTAGATCCCTACAATGAGCAGTTCCTC. It encodes CASSRRLDPYNEQFL.

The chain couples TRBV12-3 or TRBV12-4 to TRBJ2-2; 13 nucleotides line up with TRBD2. The length of the CDR3 is 18 residues. The V gene end was trimmed by 5 bases and the J gene end by 3 bases; junction bases not matched to a gene: 9. The CDR3: CASSKKGLAGPDTGELFF. Here the CDR3 DNA reads TGTGCCAGCAGTAAAAAGGGACTAGCGGGACCTGACACCGGGGAGCTGTTTTTT.

This clonotype has a handful of counts. The chain employs TRBV6-5 and TRBJ2-1; D may match TRBD1 or TRBD2 (6 bases each). Trimming removed 5 bases at V and 7 bases at J, with 9 bases between. CDR1 MNHEY and CDR2 SVGAGI come from the germline V gene. This CDR3 spans 12 amino acids. DNA of the CDR3: TGTGCCAGCAGTCGGGGGCAAAATGAGCAGTTCTTC. Translated: CASSRGQNEQFF.

V is TRBV7-3 and J is TRBJ2-1; either TRBD1 or TRBD2 may supply D (5 bases each). The CDR3 spans 14 residues. Germline assignment: CDR1 SGHTA and CDR2 FQGTGA. V was shortened by 5 bases and J by 10 bases, with 18 bases between the two germline ends. The CDR3 here is CASSQAAGSGEQFF. DNA of the CDR3: TGTGCCAGCAGCCAAGCGGCAGGGAGTGGAGAGCAGTTCTTC.

The V call is TRBV20-1, the J call TRBJ2-1; 7 nucleotides align to TRBD1. Germline V gene sequence: CDR1 DFQATT, CDR2 SNEGSKA (reference sequence). This CDR3 is 17 amino acids long. Trimming cost V 1 base and J 1 base; bases outside gene matches: 10. The DNA for the CDR3 is TGCAGTGCTAGAGGGAAGTCAGGGGGTGGTTCCTACAATGAGCAGTTCTTC. It encodes CSARGKSGGGSYNEQFF.

This clonotype was counted at least ten times. The genes are TRBV15 and TRBJ2-1; 8 bases line up with TRBD2. The CDR3 is made up of 13 amino acids. V trimming: 0 bases; J trimming: 9 bases; junction bases outside the gene matches: 1. CDR1 is LNHNV, CDR2 YYDKDF, per germline (reference sequence). The CDR3 is CATSREAGVEQFF. CDR3 DNA sequence: TGTGCCACCAGCAGAGAAGCGGGGGTTGAGCAGTTCTTC. Based on the CDR3 plus reference TRBV15 and TRBJ2-1, the full variable domain is DAMVIQNPRYQVTQFGKPVTLSCSQTLNHNVMYWYQQKSSQAPKLLFHYYDKDFNNEADTPDNFQSRRPNTSFCFLDIRSPGLGDTAMYLCATSREAGVEQFFGPGTRLTVL.

This clonotype appeared a few times. The rearrangement links TRBV12-3 or TRBV12-4 to TRBJ2-3; a weak D match, TRBD2 (6 bases). The CDR3 runs 14 residues. V gave up 0 bases and J gave up 3 bases, with 7 bases separating them. The CDR3 nucleotides are TGTGCCAGCAGTTTAGCTGCGGGGACAGATACGCAGTATTTT. Encoded protein: CASSLAAGTDTQYF.

This clonotype appeared many times. This chain links TRBV20-1 with TRBJ1-5; possibly TRBD1 for D (5 bases). The CDR3 length is 15 residues. V lost 3 bases and J lost 2, with 14 bases in between. From germline, CDR1 is DFQATT and CDR2 SNEGSKA (reference sequence). The CDR3 region has the DNA TGCAGTGCTAGCTTCACCAGGGTCGGCAATCAGCCCCAGCATTTT. This codes for CSASFTRVGNQPQHF.

The chain carries TRBV2 and TRBJ1-1; TRBD1 aligns across 9 bases. From germline, CDR1 is SNHLY and CDR2 FYNNEI. V lost 4 bases, J lost 1 base, and 10 bases stayed unmatched. The length of the CDR3 is 17 residues. The CDR3 DNA reads as TGTGCCAGCAGTGCGCCTGGTGGGGACAGGGCGAACACTGAAGCTTTCTTT. It yields the protein CASSAPGGDRANTEAFF.

There are a few counts of this clonotype. The chain combines TRBV10-3 with TRBJ2-1; 8 bases agree with TRBD1. This CDR3 has 13 amino acids. Germline CDR1 ENHRY, CDR2 SYGVKD. With 5 bases clipped from V and 10 bases from J, the junction kept 7 bases outside the gene matches. CDR3 sequence: CAISKTGEGEQFF. The CDR3, as DNA: TGTGCCATCAGTAAGACAGGGGAAGGGGAGCAGTTCTTC.

This clonotype was recorded many times. The chain recombines TRBV18 with TRBJ1-1; D gene unclear. V lost 3 bases to trimming and J lost 1 base, with 9 bases between them. The CDR3 runs 14 residues. From germline, CDR1 is KGHSH and CDR2 LQKENI. In DNA form, the CDR3 reads TGTGCCAGCTCACCCACAGCGACGAACACTGAAGCTTTCTTT. Its protein product is CASSPTATNTEAFF.

The chain joins TRBV20-1 to TRBJ2-1; 7 nucleotides align to TRBD1. Looked up from germline, CDR1 is DFQATT and CDR2 is SNEGSKA (reference sequence). With 0 bases clipped from V and 7 bases from J, the junction kept 12 bases outside the gene matches. The CDR3 totals 16 residues. CDR3 protein: CSARDPRGPLTNEQFF. The CDR3 DNA reads TGCAGTGCTAGAGACCCAAGGGGGCCCCTCACTAATGAGCAGTTCTTC.

This clonotype occurred a few times. The CDR3 DNA is TGTGCCACCAGTGATTCCAGGGGCGGGAACACCGGGGAGCTGTTTTTT. Amino acids: CATSDSRGGNTGELFF. The gene calls are TRBV24-1 and TRBJ2-2, with a weak D call TRBD1 (6 bases). Germline CDR1 is KGHDR and CDR2 is SFDVKD. This CDR3 is built from 16 residues. The germline V and J ends were trimmed by 2 bases and 1 base, with 10 bases remaining between them.